This TCR beta chain was obtained from a study of spatial heterogeneity in lung cancer. Study findings and constraints: Ubiquitous expanded tumor TCRs were observed in blood more at resection than follow-up.

This clonotype has ten or more counts. Its antigen is currently unknown. Germline loops: CDR1 SGHTA, CDR2 FQGTGA. The V segment lost 2 bases and the J segment 4 bases; nucleotides outside the gene matches: 1. CDR3 size: 14 residues. Time point indicated: sample taken at primary tumor resection. A total of fewer than 80 untreated early-stage non-small cell lung cancer patients served as donors. Whole RNA obtained from tumor, nontumor lung or frozen PBMC underwent sequencing without sorting. TCRdb analysed the 5' RACE reads with MiXCR anew, one entry per CDR3 protein. The sample holds over 45,000 distinct CDR3 sequences, over 4.5% seen once.

The source is a male donor with early-stage non-small cell lung cancer. The source was PBMCs, collected at surgery. The gene calls are TRBV7-3 and TRBJ2-5, with 10 positions matching TRBD2. CDR3 region: CASSLLAGVETQYF. The CDR3, as DNA: TGTGCCAGCAGCTTACTAGCGGGAGTAGAGACCCAGTACTTC.